This T cell receptor beta chain was recovered during a study of post-analysis software for immune sequencing data (dated by TCRdb to 2013 to 2016). Some background on the complete study: Relapsing-remitting, secondary progressive and progressive-relapsing multiple sclerosis were recorded as disease courses, and subtype annotation was lacking for some patients. The multiple sclerosis patient repertoires were compared with about a dozen previously published healthy control repertoires from donors aged about 6 to 26 years. A subset of samples was prepared in parallel using single-end sample barcoding, then pooled and co-amplified after Illumina adapter ligation. Overall study results and their limits: Significantly lower normalized Chao1 diversity was found in multiple sclerosis patients than in controls, suggesting substantial peripheral T-cell clonal expansion. Direct clustering with F measure revealed strong co-clustering of samples prepared in the same batch, which led to a batch-effect correction. The control group was slightly older than the multiple sclerosis patient group.

This clonotype was counted between two and nine times. The antigen this receptor binds is unknown. Qualities for individual bases were not recorded, and no much larger clone is one base off. To demonstrate the VDJtools post-analysis software, the study profiled TCR beta repertoires from the peripheral blood of about a dozen young patients with multiple sclerosis. The multiple sclerosis patients were children and adolescents between roughly 6 and 16 years of age. Libraries were made using PCR. This sample was sequenced with an Illumina HiSeq 2500. Unique molecular identifiers were incorporated into TCR beta cDNA libraries to reduce PCR and sequencing biases. Some 500,000 cDNA molecules were obtained for every 1 to 10 million input T cells, so each molecule roughly corresponded to one T cell. The same protocol used for the earlier healthy control dataset was applied to prepare and sequence the patient libraries. Within a given batch, samples were prepared together, multiplexed and sequenced on the same HiSeq lane. The original pipeline was this. Raw barcoded reads were processed with MIGEC, discarding single-read molecular identifier groups before consensus assembly and CDR3 extraction. VDJtools was used for post-analysis of the clonotype tables, and diversity was normalized by down-sampling every dataset to the size of the smallest sample. To correct batch-related cross-sample contamination, repertoire overlap clustering matched CDR3 amino acid sequences but not nucleotide sequences. TCRdb reworked the public reads: Q25 trimming with fastp, MiXCR clone assembly, productive beta chains retained. CDR3 protein sequences are deduplicated, and each keeps its most common genes and DNA. TCRdb, rather than the study authors, made the V and J calls. Here the sample has 650,000 to 850,000 distinct CDR3 sequences; around 46% occur a single time. The ten biggest clones cover approximately 5% of the sample.

The sequence came from a girl aged 5-17 years with multiple sclerosis. The sample consisted of blood.

The CDR3: CAWRQGLAGGAAYNEQFF. Read as DNA, the sequence is TGTGCCTGGAGACAAGGACTAGCGGGAGGAGCCGCCTACAATGAGCAGTTCTTC. Recombination linked TRBV30 to TRBJ2-1; TRBD2 fits 14 bases in the junction. As encoded in the germline V gene (reference sequence), CDR1 is GTSNPN while CDR2 is SVGIG. The CDR3 goes from the cysteine to the phenylalanine over 18 residues. The DNA shown is the 54-base CDR3, in frame from base 1. From V the trimming removes 3 bases and from J it removes 2 bases, while the gene matches leave 9 bases of the junction unaccounted for.